The rows below give T cell receptor beta chains drawn from one sample of a study of blood T cell repertoires in COVID-19. Only in-frame clones appear in the TCRdb table, and some are missing; sequencing was by immunoSEQ multiplex PCR. The sample lists roughly 160,000 clones, approximately 88% occurring once. The sample comprised peripheral blood. The receptors come from a woman aged 60-75 years who had recovered from COVID-19. Both conserved end residues are part of each CDR3. D genes are given only for firm matches. Rows may omit the clone size; those that give it use once, few, many or a size class.

v_call,d_call,j_call,clone_size,cdr3_nt,cdr3_aa
TRBV5-1,TRBD2,TRBJ2-3,-,TGCGCCAGCAGCTTGGGAGGACTAGCGGGGGGTTCCACAGATACGCAGTATTTT,CASSLGGLAGGSTDTQYF
TRBV6-2/TRBV6-3,-,TRBJ2-7,-,TGTGCCAGCAGTCTTAGGATGTGGGACATCGTCTACGAGCAGTACTTC,CASSLRMWDIVYEQYF
TRBV19,-,TRBJ2-1,-,TGTGCCAGTAGTATAGCACAGGGTAGGAATGAGCAGTTCTTC,CASSIAQGRNEQFF
TRBV13,-,TRBJ2-7,-,TGTGCCAGCAGCCCTCGGACAGCTTCCTACGAGCAGTACTTC,CASSPRTASYEQYF
TRBV7-9,-,TRBJ1-3,-,TGTGCCAGCAGCTTAGAGAACAGAAACACCATATATTTT,CASSLENRNTIYF
TRBV27,TRBD1,TRBJ2-3,-,TGTGCCAGCAGCTGGCGGGACAGGGGAAGCACAGATACGCAGTATTTT,CASSWRDRGSTDTQYF
TRBV6-5,-,TRBJ1-1,-,TGTGCCAGCAGTAGCGGGGTTATGGCTTTCTTT,CASSSGVMAFF
TRBV27,TRBD1,TRBJ2-5,-,TGTGCCAGCAGTTTGGGGACAGGGCAAGAGACCCAGTACTTC,CASSLGTGQETQYF
TRBV6-5,-,TRBJ2-1,once,TGTGCCAGCAGTTACTCGCCCCAGGGAGGCAATGAGCAGTTCTTC,CASSYSPQGGNEQFF
TRBV27,TRBD1,TRBJ2-7,-,TGTGCCAGCAGTTTATGGGGGACAGGGTCCTACGAGCAGTACTTC,CASSLWGTGSYEQYF
TRBV19,-,TRBJ1-1,-,TGTGCCAGTAGGGCGGGTGGTGAAGCTTTCTTT,CASRAGGEAFF
TRBV27,-,TRBJ2-3,-,TGTGCCAGCCACCCCCCCGGGATCCCAGGCACAGATACGCAGTATTTT,CASHPPGIPGTDTQYF
TRBV7-9,TRBD2,TRBJ2-3,-,TGTGCCAGCCCCGCCTTTCGACTAGCGGGGGGGAGCACAGATACGCAGTATTTT,CASPAFRLAGGSTDTQYF
TRBV5-4,TRBD1,TRBJ2-3,-,TGTGCCAGCAGCTTGGGGGGACAGGGCACAGATACGCAGTATTTT,CASSLGGQGTDTQYF
TRBV18,TRBD1,TRBJ2-1,-,TGTGCCAGCTCACAAACAGGGGGCGGCGATGAGCAGTTCTTC,CASSQTGGGDEQFF
TRBV5-1,-,TRBJ1-2,-,TGCGCCAGCAGCTTGGAGTGGAGGGTTGGCTATGGCTACACCTTC,CASSLEWRVGYGYTF
TRBV19,TRBD1,TRBJ2-2,-,TGTGCCAGTAGTATGGACAGGGTGAACACCGGGGAGCTGTTTTTT,CASSMDRVNTGELFF
TRBV14,-,TRBJ2-6,once,TGTGCCAGCAGCCCACTGACTCTCACTGGGGCCAACGTCCTGACTTTC,CASSPLTLTGANVLTF
TRBV28,TRBD1,TRBJ1-4,-,TGTGCCAGCAGTTCAGAAGGGGGCGATACTAATGAAAAACTGTTTTTT,CASSSEGGDTNEKLFF
TRBV19,TRBD1,TRBJ2-7,-,TGTGCCAGTAGTGACCCCGGGACAGGGTTCTACGAGCAGTACTTC,CASSDPGTGFYEQYF
TRBV19,-,TRBJ1-3,-,TGTGCCAGTAGTATACAGGCCGGTACCTCTGGAAACACCATATATTTT,CASSIQAGTSGNTIYF
TRBV7-2,TRBD1,TRBJ1-2,-,TGTGCCAGCAGCGTTTACAGGGGCGGGGAGGGCTACACCTTC,CASSVYRGGEGYTF
TRBV10-3,-,TRBJ2-7,-,TGTGCCATCAGTGAGCCGAGTGGGGGGGCCCCCTCCGAGCAGTACTTC,CAISEPSGGAPSEQYF
TRBV29-1,-,TRBJ2-5,-,TGCAGCGTCCCGGGGAGAGGCGAGACCCAGTACTTC,CSVPGRGETQYF
TRBV6-1,-,TRBJ2-1,once,TGTGCCAGCAGTGAAGCCGCGTATGAGCAGTTCTTC,CASSEAAYEQFF